Ten or more counts support the clone carrying this TCR beta chain. TCRdb re-derived calls from the 5' RACE reads in MiXCR, one entry per CDR3 protein. The table has about 170,000 distinct CDR3 sequences, approximately 6% seen once. The ends were cut back, 4 bases at V and 2 bases at J, with 9 bases in the middle. Germline CDR1 SGHRS, CDR2 YFSETQ. The CDR3 is 13 residues long. This entry is derived from a study of T cells after yellow fever vaccination. The input for sequencing was CD4+ T cells sorted from PBMCs, taken on the day of the first yellow fever vaccination. The chain couples TRBV5-1 to TRBJ1-2, with a tentative D call TRBD1 (5 bases). This TCR derives from a man younger than 35 who received the YFV17D yellow fever vaccine. Here the CDR3 DNA reads TGCGCCAGCAGCCGAGACAGCAACTATGGCTACACCTTC. Encoded protein: CASSRDSNYGYTF. Variable domain in full (rest from reference TRBV5-1 and TRBJ1-2): KAGVTQTPRYLIKTRGQQVTLSCSPISGHRSVSWYQQTPGQGLQFLFEYFSETQRNKGNFPGRFSGRQFSNSRSEMNVSTLELGDSALYLCASSRDSNYGYTFGSGTRLTVV.